This passage covers 5 T cell receptor beta chains from one sample sequenced in a study of blood T cell repertoires in COVID-19. Assay used: immunoSEQ multiplex PCR; TCRdb lists only in-frame clones, some missing. Here the sample spans 70,000 or so clones, over 80% being singletons. The specimen sequenced was peripheral blood. The receptor set was obtained from a man older than 75 with active or convalescent COVID-19.

The gene calls are TRBV6-2 or TRBV6-3 and TRBJ1-2; 11 nucleotides agree with TRBD1. J gave up 7 bases and V 5 bases, and 3 bases lay outside the gene matches. Per the germline V gene, CDR1 is MNHEY and CDR2 is SVGEGT. This CDR3 region has 13 residues. The CDR3 coding sequence is TGTGCCAGCAGTGGACAGGGGGCACGTGGCTACACCTTC. This translates into CASSGQGARGYTF.

The chain recombines TRBV2 with TRBJ2-3; 12 bases agree with TRBD2. With 7 bases clipped from V and 7 bases from J, the junction kept 9 bases outside the gene matches. CDR1 SNHLY and CDR2 FYNNEI come from the germline V gene. The CDR3 sequence is 15 residues long. CDR3 DNA: TGTGCCAGCACCCCGACTAGCGGGAGCGCGAATACGCAGTATTTT. This codes for CASTPTSGSANTQYF. The variable domain in full, completed from reference TRBV2 and TRBJ2-3, reads EPEVTQTPSHQVTQMGQEVILRCVPISNHLYFYWYRQILGQKVEFLVSFYNNEISEKSEIFDDQFSVERPDGSNFTLKIRSTKLEDSAMYFCASTPTSGSANTQYFGPGTRLTVL.

This clone was found once. This chain connects TRBV21-1 to TRBJ1-6; the DNA was not compared with TRBD1, the D call given in the table. TRBV21-1 is flagged as a pseudogene. The CDR3 spans 18 residues. DNA for the CDR3: TGTGCCAGCAGCAAAGGGGGACAGGGGAGCTCCTATAATTCACCCCTCCACTTT. Translation: CASSKGGQGSSYNSPLHF.

The chain has TRBV7-2 and TRBJ2-1; maybe TRBD2 (6 bases). There are 14 residues in the CDR3. Germline CDR1 reads SGHTA; CDR2 reads FQGNSA. V dropped 5 bases and J dropped 5 bases, with 13 bases sitting between them. The chain's CDR3 is CASSPEWGDNEQFF. The CDR3 region has the DNA TGTGCCAGCAGCCCTGAGTGGGGGGACAATGAGCAGTTCTTC. Full variable domain (missing parts from reference TRBV7-2 and TRBJ2-1): GAGVSQSPSNKVTEKGKDVELRCDPISGHTALYWYRQSLGQGLEFLIYFQGNSAPDKSGLPSDRFSAERTGGSVSTLTIQRTQQEDSAVYLCASSPEWGDNEQFFGPGTRLTVL.

V usage is TRBV7-8 and J usage is TRBJ2-7; a possible D gene is TRBD2 (5 bases). Trimming took off 5 bases at V and 3 bases at J, with 8 bases between the two ends. This CDR3 contains 12 residues. CDR1 is SGHVS and CDR2 is FQNEAQ in the germline V gene. CDR3 nucleotides: TGTGCCAGCAGCAAAAGCGGCTACGAGCAGTACTTC. It yields the protein CASSKSGYEQYF.